Listed below are T cell receptor beta chains from one sample, sequenced in a study of OX40 agonist ivuxolimab in advanced cancers. TCRdb keeps only in-frame clones here, not all; method: immunoSEQ multiplex PCR. The table has some 76,000 clones, approximately 90% seen once. The source material was CD4+ or CD8+ T cells sorted from blood, sampled in a trial of the OX40 agonist ivuxolimab. These receptor sequences come from an adult with an advanced solid tumor such as melanoma, head and neck, liver or kidney cancer. The CDR3 runs from the conserved cysteine through the conserved F or W. Each record gives: D gene, clone size, V gene, J gene, CDR3 DNA, CDR3 protein. A D gene is named only where the DNA matches it firmly. Size is stated for part of the rows, as once, few or many counts, or as a class when the clone is expanded.

TRBD2,.,TRBV9,TRBJ2-5,TGTGCCAGCAGCCGGTGGGGCGGGGGGGCCCAGGAGACCCAGTACTTC,CASSRWGGGAQETQYF
TRBD2,.,TRBV10-2,TRBJ2-2,TGCGCCAGCAGCTACAGCGGGGCAGGCACCGGGGAGCTGTTTTTT,CASSYSGAGTGELFF
TRBD1,.,TRBV6-6,TRBJ1-2,TGTGCCAGCAGTAATCCAGGGGGCTATGGCTACACCTTC,CASSNPGGYGYTF
.,.,TRBV6-5,TRBJ1-3,TGTGCCAGCAGTTACCCAGGCCTCTCTGGAAACACCATATATTTT,CASSYPGLSGNTIYF
TRBD1,once,TRBV10-2,TRBJ1-5,TGCGCCAGCAGTGCAGGGGGACACCCGGGCAATCAGCCCCAGCATTTT,CASSAGGHPGNQPQHF
.,.,TRBV11-2,TRBJ2-7,TGTGCCAGCAGCTTAGAAGCAGGGGCATCCTACGAGCAGTACTTC,CASSLEAGASYEQYF
TRBD2,.,TRBV4-2,TRBJ2-7,TGTGCCAGCAGCCAAGAAGGGCGGGGGGACTCGTACGAGCAGTACTTC,CASSQEGRGDSYEQYF
.,.,TRBV18,TRBJ2-7,TGTGCCAGCTCTCGAGGATTTTACTACGAGCAGTACTTC,CASSRGFYYEQYF
.,.,TRBV27,TRBJ1-1,TGTGCCAGCAGTTCCCATTTGAGGGGCTTGAACACTGAAGCTTTCTTT,CASSSHLRGLNTEAFF
.,.,TRBV10-3,TRBJ2-7,TGTGCCATCGGTTCGGGAGAGCAGTACTTC,CAIGSGEQYF
TRBD2,.,TRBV9,TRBJ2-1,TGTGCCAGCAGCGTCCGCGGGGGGCCCGGGTCCTACAATGAGCAGTTCTTC,CASSVRGGPGSYNEQFF
.,.,TRBV10-1,TRBJ2-7,TGCGCCAGCAGTGAAGGGACCGACTACGAGCAGTACTTC,CASSEGTDYEQYF
.,.,TRBV4-1,TRBJ1-2,TGCGCCACAAGCGGGCTAGCAAACTATGGCTACACCTTC,CATSGLANYGYTF
.,.,TRBV7-9,TRBJ1-4,TGTGCCAGCAGCAGACTCCGGACGGAGAAAAATGAAAAACTGTTTTTT,CASSRLRTEKNEKLFF
TRBD2,.,TRBV5-1,TRBJ2-1,TGCGCCAGCAGCTTGATAGCGGGGCCCCTCAATGAGCAGTTCTTC,CASSLIAGPLNEQFF
TRBD1,.,TRBV29-1,TRBJ2-7,TGCAGCGTTGGAACAGGGGATACCTACGAGCAGTACTTC,CSVGTGDTYEQYF
.,.,TRBV7-9,TRBJ2-5,TGTGCCAGCAGCTGGCCCCCACGGGGGACCCAGTACTTC,CASSWPPRGTQYF
TRBD2,.,TRBV13,TRBJ2-4,TGTGCCAGCAGCTCTTCCACGGGGCTAGCGGGGGTTATTCAGTACTTC,CASSSSTGLAGVIQYF
.,.,TRBV5-1,TRBJ2-7,TGCGCCAGCAGCTTGACCTCCCCGGGGGCTGGCTACGAGCAGTACTTC,CASSLTSPGAGYEQYF
.,.,TRBV9,TRBJ2-3,TGTGCCAGCAACATCGCGGGGAGCACAGATACGCAGTATTTT,CASNIAGSTDTQYF
TRBD1,once,TRBV7-9,TRBJ2-6,TGTGCCAGCAGCTTACACGGGACAGGGGGCGAGTGGGCCAACGTCCTGACTTTC,CASSLHGTGGEWANVLTF
.,.,TRBV19,TRBJ1-2,TGTGCCAGTAGTCCGGGGTCTTCCTATGGCTACACCTTC,CASSPGSSYGYTF
.,.,TRBV2,TRBJ1-2,TGTGCCAACCGGCGAGGGGTAAATGGCTACACCTTC,CANRRGVNGYTF
.,.,TRBV7-9,TRBJ2-7,TGTGCCAGCAGCTTTAGCGGTGCTTGGTCCTACGAGCAGTACTTC,CASSFSGAWSYEQYF
.,once,TRBV4-2,TRBJ2-5,TGTGCCAGCAGCCAAGAGCGGCAGGACCAAGAGACCCAGTACTTC,CASSQERQDQETQYF
TRBD1,.,TRBV7-6,TRBJ1-1,TGTGCCAGCAGCTTAAAAGGGATGCAGGGGGCGCAAAACACTGAAGCTTTCTTT,CASSLKGMQGAQNTEAFF
.,.,TRBV7-6,TRBJ2-6,TGTGCCAGCAGCTTTTTCCGGGGGAGACAGGTCTCTGGGGCCAACGTCCTGACTTTC,CASSFFRGRQVSGANVLTF
TRBD1,.,TRBV27,TRBJ2-1,TGTGCCAGCAGTACCCCCCCGGGACAGGGGGCTCACACCTACAATGAGCAGTTCTTC,CASSTPPGQGAHTYNEQFF